Sequencing of this TCR beta chain was carried out in a study of T-cell memory formation after mild COVID-19 (dated by TCRdb to the early 2020s). With regard to the full study: TCR sequence clusters from the two donors were found to be largely donor specific. The cohort was made up of two young adult volunteers, one female and one male, who were previously healthy. T-cell clones expanding and contracting after mild COVID-19 in two donors were tracked by longitudinal TCRalpha and TCRbeta repertoire sequencing. Broad study findings and their caveats: Whether the second-wave clones peaking on day 37 were SARS-CoV-2 specific was not confirmed. Contracting CD4+ clones appeared mostly in the CM and EM memory subsets, whereas CD8+ clones were enriched in EMRA. The study included only a couple of mild cases, and larger cohorts that include severe cases with pre-infection samples were judged to be necessary. The detection of some responding clones in pre-infection memory suggests that pre-existing cross-reactive memory T cells joined the SARS-CoV-2 response. Balanced CD4/CD8 phenotypes were observed for clones contracting from day 15 to 85, whereas a bias towards CD4+ was observed for a second wave of clones expanding from day 15 to 37.

This sample was sequenced with an Illumina NovaSeq 6000. cDNA libraries for TCRalpha and TCRbeta were prepared by 5'RACE using constant-segment primers, with sample barcodes and unique molecular identifiers added. Trizol reagent was used to extract RNA from every sample. Libraries were amplified in two PCR steps, with a second sample barcode and Illumina TruSeq adapters added in the second step. Libraries were sequenced on an Illumina NovaSeq with 2 x 150 bp paired-end reads. From the authors' description of their analysis: The reads were demultiplexed and collapsed into UMI-guided consensus sequences using migec v1.2.7. With mixcr v2.1.11, UMI consensuses were aligned to TRA and TRB V and J templates and assembled into clonotypes. Expanded or contracted clonotypes were those called significant by both edgeR and NoisET, with noise models trained on biological replicates. edgeR calls used a false discovery rate-adjusted p below 0.01 and a log2 fold-change threshold of 1. As an exploratory analysis of dynamics, max-normalized trajectories of the 1000 most abundant clonotypes were examined with PCA combined with hierarchical clustering. The CD4 or CD8 phenotype of responding clones was assigned using the separately sequenced CD4+ and CD8+ repertoires. Clones were called with MiXCR by TCRdb after fastp trimmed the public reads at Q25, and only in-frame beta chains were retained. Records with the same CDR3 protein are collapsed into one entry carrying the most frequent genes and DNA. These V and J calls originate from TCRdb's pipeline instead of the authors' own analysis. The sample table holds 250,000 to 300,000 distinct CDR3 sequences, of which 15% to 20% were seen once. Of the sample, roughly 24% is held by the ten largest clones.

Ficoll-Paque density gradient centrifugation was the method used to isolate PBMCs. The CDR3, cysteine through valine, is 13 amino acids long. Solely the CDR3 DNA is kept, with 39 bases framed from the first base. CDR1 and CDR2, looked up from the germline V gene (reference sequence), are LGHDT and YNNKEL. Relative to germline, V is 6 bases shorter and J is 5 bases shorter, with 14 bases between their ends. This clonotype showed up just a few times. The antigen this receptor binds is unknown. Per-base qualities were not stored, and no clone one base away is much larger. The sample was PBMCs or a T cell subset sorted from them (not recorded which). This receptor was obtained from a man aged 18 to 35 who had mild COVID-19 (a few samples of this study predate the infection). The sample titles of this study are shuffled in the database, so cell type and time point are left out; the donor was told from shared clones. The chain is assembled from TRBV3-1 and TRBJ2-7; tentative D gene TRBD2, with 5 bases matching. The CDR3 protein is CASSPSGGHEQYV. Read as DNA, the sequence is TGTGCCAGCAGTCCCTCAGGAGGCCACGAGCAGTACGTC.